The entry that follows covers one TCR beta chain sequence. This sample is drawn from a study of T cell responses to AZD1222 COVID-19 vaccine. Sequencing used immunoSEQ multiplex PCR; TCRdb keeps in-frame clones, though not all of them. Of about 150,000 clones listed, nearly 95% were seen once; the top ten hold about 2.3%. With 2 bases removed from V and 9 bases from J, the gap between germline ends came to 11 bases. Germline CDR1 is SNHLY and CDR2 is FYNNEI. The CDR3 loop spans 13 amino acids. The clonotype was recovered from an adult in good health. Sequencing used peripheral blood, obtained on day 0 of AZD1222 vaccination. The chain links TRBV2 to TRBJ1-3; no clear D. The CDR3 region is CASSEREEITIYF. The CDR3 coding sequence is TGTGCCAGCAGTGAAAGGGAAGAAATCACCATATATTTT.